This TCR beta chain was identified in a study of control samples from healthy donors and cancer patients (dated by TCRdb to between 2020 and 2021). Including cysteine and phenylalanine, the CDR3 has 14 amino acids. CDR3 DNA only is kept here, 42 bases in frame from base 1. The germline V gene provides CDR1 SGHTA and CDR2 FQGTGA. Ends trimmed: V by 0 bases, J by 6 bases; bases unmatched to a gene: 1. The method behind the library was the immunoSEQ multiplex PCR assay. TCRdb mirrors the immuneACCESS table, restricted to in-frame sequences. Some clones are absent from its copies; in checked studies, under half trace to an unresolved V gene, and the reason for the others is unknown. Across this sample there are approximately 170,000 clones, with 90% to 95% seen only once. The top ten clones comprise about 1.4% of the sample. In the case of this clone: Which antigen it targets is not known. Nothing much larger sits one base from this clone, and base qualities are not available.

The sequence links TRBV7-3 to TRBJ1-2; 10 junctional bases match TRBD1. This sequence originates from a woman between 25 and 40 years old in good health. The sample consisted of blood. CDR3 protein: CASSLTGTGDGYTF. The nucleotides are TGTGCCAGCAGCTTAACCGGGACAGGGGATGGCTACACCTTC.